These 25 T cell receptor beta chains originate from one sample sequenced in a study of T cell responses to AZD1222 COVID-19 vaccine. Using immunoSEQ multiplex PCR, the repertoire was profiled, and TCRdb retains in-frame clones only, with some absent. The sample consists of tens of thousands of clones, approximately 90% of them appearing once. The sequences come from peripheral blood, collected 28 days after the second AZD1222 dose. The receptors were gathered from an adult who received the AZD1222 COVID-19 vaccine.

This clone occurred once. This chain connects TRBV5-1 to TRBJ1-6, with D uncertain. The V gene's germline CDR1 is SGHRS and CDR2 YFSETQ. V was cut by 0 bases and J by 11 bases, with 9 bases left in between. This CDR3 has 13 residues. The CDR3 DNA sequence: TGCGCCAGCAGCTTGGAGCCGGGGACACCCCTCCACTTT. Amino acid sequence: CASSLEPGTPLHF.

The chain is built from TRBV2 and TRBJ1-5, with D possibly being TRBD1 (5 bases). Per the germline V gene, CDR1 is SNHLY and CDR2 is FYNNEI. The length of the CDR3 is 14 residues. V was shortened by 6 bases and J by 0 bases, with 9 bases between the two germline ends. The CDR3 is CASSGTNSNQPQHF. The CDR3 region has the DNA TGTGCCAGCAGCGGGACGAATAGCAATCAGCCCCAGCATTTT.

The CDR3 sequence: CAISATGAGNEKLFF. CDR3 bases: TGTGCCATCAGTGCAACAGGGGCGGGGAACGAAAAACTGTTTTTT. J is TRBJ1-4 and V is TRBV10-3; TRBD1 agrees at 7 bases. CDR1 is ENHRY and CDR2 is SYGVKD in the germline V gene. The CDR3 is 15 amino acids. Losses at the gene ends were 4 bases for V and 8 bases for J; bases not matched to a gene: 10.

This chain links TRBV5-1 with TRBJ1-2; the D gene is possibly TRBD1 (5 bases). The V gene's germline CDR1 is SGHRS and CDR2 YFSETQ. The CDR3 is 13 amino acids. The V and J ends lost 2 bases and 8 bases respectively, with 13 bases between them. The CDR3 reads CASSLSGNRGYTF. The CDR3 DNA reads TGCGCCAGCAGCTTATCAGGGAATCGGGGCTACACCTTC. Together with reference TRBV5-1 and TRBJ1-2, the CDR3 gives the full variable domain: KAGVTQTPRYLIKTRGQQVTLSCSPISGHRSVSWYQQTPGQGLQFLFEYFSETQRNKGNFPGRFSGRQFSNSRSEMNVSTLELGDSALYLCASSLSGNRGYTFGSGTRLTVV.

The chain has TRBV4-1 and TRBJ1-1, with D hard to call. In germline, CDR1 is MGHRA, CDR2 YSYEKL. With 0 bases removed from V and 4 bases from J, the gap between germline ends came to 6 bases. This CDR3 is 13 amino acids long. Here the CDR3 DNA reads TGCGCCAGCAGCCAAGAAGAGGCCACTGAAGCTTTCTTT. This gives the protein CASSQEEATEAFF.

The V call is TRBV7-9, the J call TRBJ1-2; 8 nucleotides align to TRBD1. The trim removed 5 bases at V and 4 bases at J, leaving 6 bases unmatched. Germline V gene sequence: CDR1 SEHNR, CDR2 FQNEAQ (reference sequence). The CDR3 extends over 14 amino acids. CDR3 nucleotides: TGTGCCAGCAGCACCACAGGGGGTTTCTATGGCTACACCTTC. It specifies CASSTTGGFYGYTF.

V and J are TRBV7-2 and TRBJ1-2; D remains ambiguous. V gave up 3 bases and J gave up 6 bases, with 14 bases separating them. The germline CDR1 and CDR2 sequences are SGHTA and FQGNSA. The CDR3 spans 14 residues. CDR3 bases: TGTGCCAGCAGCTTCGAAGCCTACATCGATGGCTACACCTTC. Translation: CASSFEAYIDGYTF.

The chain uses TRBV7-6 and TRBJ1-6, with TRBD1 matching over 7 bases. The V segment lost 4 bases and the J segment 6 bases; nucleotides outside the gene matches: 6. From germline, CDR1 is SGHVS and CDR2 FNYEAQ. The CDR3 loop spans 15 amino acids. The CDR3 protein is CASSSLTGTNSPLHF. The CDR3 DNA is TGTGCCAGCAGCTCCTTGACAGGGACTAATTCACCCCTCCACTTT.

This chain links TRBV2 with TRBJ2-5; the match to TRBD2 covers 16 bases. This CDR3 region has 16 residues. Germline CDR1 is SNHLY and CDR2 is FYNNEI. V lost 8 bases, J lost 4 bases, and 7 bases stayed unmatched. The CDR3 DNA reads TGTGCCAGCGGCGGGACTAGCGGGGGGGCCGTAGAGACCCAGTACTTC. Its protein is CASGGTSGGAVETQYF.

This clone was counted between two and nine times. The chain has TRBV19 and TRBJ1-2; 12 nucleotides line up with TRBD1. V lost 7 bases, J lost 0 bases, and 9 bases stayed unmatched. Per the germline V gene, CDR1 is LNHDA and CDR2 is SQIVND (reference sequence). The CDR3 sequence is 17 residues long. CDR3 residues: CASTPGTGGKANYGYTF. CDR3 coding DNA: TGTGCCAGTACCCCCGGGACAGGGGGCAAAGCTAACTATGGCTACACCTTC.

The rearrangement links TRBV9 to TRBJ2-2, with TRBD1 matching 8 bases. The J segment lost 0 bases and the V segment lost 4 bases, leaving 11 bases of the junction unmatched. The CDR3 sequence is 18 residues long. Germline V lookup: CDR1 SGDLS, CDR2 YYNGEE. The CDR3: CASSLRPGGTANTGELFF. Written as DNA, the CDR3 is TGTGCCAGCAGCTTACGTCCAGGGGGCACTGCGAACACCGGGGAGCTGTTTTTT.

The chain has TRBV6-2 or TRBV6-3 and TRBJ2-3, with TRBD2 matching 8 bases. There are 16 residues in the CDR3. CDR1 and CDR2 (germline): MNHEY, SVGEGT. J gave up 4 bases and V 6 bases, and 12 bases lay outside the gene matches. The CDR3 DNA follows: TGTGCCAGCAGCCCTACGGCGGGGGGCGGCCCAGATACGCAGTATTTT. As protein: CASSPTAGGGPDTQYF.

This chain connects TRBV6-5 to TRBJ1-4; no definite D call. CDR1 is MNHEY, CDR2 SVGAGI, per germline. V was cut by 2 bases and J by 0 bases, with 7 bases left in between. The CDR3 spans 15 residues. The CDR3 nucleotides read TGTGCCAGCAGTTACACAGACGCAACTAATGAAAAACTGTTTTTT. Residues: CASSYTDATNEKLFF.

The chain combines TRBV14 with TRBJ1-2; D unresolved. CDR3 length: 13 residues. Germline assignment: CDR1 SGHDN and CDR2 FVKESK. V was trimmed by 4 bases and J by 4 bases, leaving 10 bases between them. CDR3 sequence reads: CASSPDGFYGYTF. CDR3 coding DNA: TGTGCCAGCAGCCCGGACGGCTTCTATGGCTACACCTTC.

This chain joins TRBV27 and TRBJ2-7; tentatively, D is TRBD2 (6 bases). CDR1 and CDR2 (germline): MNHEY, SMNVEV (reference sequence). The CDR3 has 16 residues. The ends were cut back, 4 bases at V and 5 bases at J, with 21 bases in the middle. CDR3 amino acids: CASSSIGGYKNHEQYF. CDR3 nucleotide sequence: TGTGCCAGCAGTTCCATAGGAGGGTATAAGAATCACGAGCAGTACTTC.

This clone occurred a few times. This chain connects TRBV21-1 to TRBJ1-6; TRBD1, as called in the table, went unchecked against the DNA. TRBV21-1 is designated a pseudogene. This CDR3 contains 18 residues. The CDR3 region is CASSKAVHSDSYNSPLHF. Here the CDR3 DNA reads TGTGCCAGCAGCAAAGCGGTTCACTCAGACAGCTATAATTCACCCCTCCACTTT.

The chain combines TRBV3-1 (or the pseudogene TRBV3-2) with TRBJ1-2; TRBD1 agrees at 7 bases. CDR3 length: 15 amino acids. V lost 6 bases, J lost 8 bases, and 15 bases stayed unmatched. In germline, CDR1 is LGHDT, CDR2 YNNKEL (reference sequence). CDR3: CASRKQQGPFLGYTF. The CDR3 DNA sequence: TGTGCCAGCAGGAAACAACAGGGGCCCTTTTTAGGCTACACCTTC.

This clone has a handful of counts. This CDR3 reads CASSSGQGIGSPLHF. CDR3 sequence (DNA): TGTGCCAGCAGTTCTGGACAGGGCATAGGTTCACCCCTCCACTTT. The rearrangement joins TRBV6-5 to TRBJ1-6; 8 positions match TRBD1. The V segment lost 4 bases and the J segment 9 bases; nucleotides outside the gene matches: 8. CDR1 MNHEY and CDR2 SVGAGI come from the germline V gene. The CDR3 sequence is 15 residues long.

The chain links TRBV23-1 to TRBJ2-4; TRBD1 matches at 8 bases. TRBV23-1 counts as an open reading frame of uncertain function. Unmatched junction bases numbered 12, after V lost 4 bases and J lost 1 base. The CDR3 length is 18 residues. The CDR3 spells CASSRQDRGPGAKNIQYF. CDR3 bases: TGCGCCAGCAGTCGCCAAGACAGGGGACCCGGGGCCAAAAACATTCAGTACTTC.

The V call is TRBV27, the J call TRBJ1-2; D is undetermined. V lost 3 bases and J lost 0, with 14 bases in between. CDR3 length: 16 residues. Germline V CDR1 and CDR2: MNHEY, SMNVEV (reference sequence). The DNA for the CDR3 is TGTGCCAGCAGTTTCACCGGGGTCGAAGCTAACTATGGCTACACCTTC. Translating gives CASSFTGVEANYGYTF.

This clone was recorded once. J is TRBJ1-1 and V is TRBV15; D call uncertain. CDR3 length equals 15 residues. The germline V gene encodes CDR1 LNHNV and CDR2 YYDKDF (reference sequence). V dropped 0 bases and J dropped 1 base, with 9 bases sitting between them. The CDR3 reads CATSRDRSGNTEAFF. The CDR3, as DNA: TGTGCCACCAGCAGAGACAGGAGTGGGAACACTGAAGCTTTCTTT.

The genes are TRBV9 and TRBJ2-1; TRBD1 is a possible D gene (6 bases). Germline lookup yields CDR1 SGDLS and CDR2 YYNGEE. Trimming took off 4 bases at V and 9 bases at J, with 11 bases between the two ends. CDR3 length equals 12 residues. The CDR3 DNA is TGTGCCAGCAGCCCTCAGGGGCTTGAGCAGTTCTTC. Protein: CASSPQGLEQFF.

V usage is TRBV18 and J usage is TRBJ1-4; no clear D gene. This CDR3 is 13 amino acids long. Germline CDR1 is KGHSH and CDR2 is LQKENI. Trimming took 4 bases from V and 4 from J, leaving 7 bases between them. The CDR3 is CASSLRSNEKLFF. The CDR3 DNA reads as TGTGCCAGCTCACTTAGGAGTAATGAAAAACTGTTTTTT. Combining the CDR3 with reference TRBV18 and TRBJ1-4 gives the whole variable domain NAGVMQNPRHLVRRRGQEARLRCSPMKGHSHVYWYRQLPEEGLKFMVYLQKENIIDESGMPKERFSAEFPKEGPSILRIQQVVRGDSAAYFCASSLRSNEKLFFGSGTQLSVL.

This rearrangement joins TRBV7-8 to TRBJ1-2; tentatively, D is TRBD1 (5 bases). The germline V and J ends were trimmed by 1 base and 5 bases, with 11 bases remaining between them. The CDR3 runs to 14 residues. CDR1 and CDR2 from the germline V gene are SGHVS and FQNEAQ. This chain's CDR3 is CASSLGGVPYGYTF. The DNA for the CDR3 is TGTGCCAGCAGCTTAGGAGGGGTCCCGTATGGCTACACCTTC.

V and J are TRBV11-3 and TRBJ2-1, with TRBD2 matching over 9 bases. The CDR3 is 15 amino acids. The V segment lost 3 bases and the J segment 3 bases; nucleotides outside the gene matches: 3. The germline V gene encodes CDR1 SGHNT and CDR2 YENEEA. CDR3 residues: CASSFSGGHYNEQFF. CDR3 nucleotides: TGTGCCAGCAGCTTTAGCGGGGGCCACTACAATGAGCAGTTCTTC.